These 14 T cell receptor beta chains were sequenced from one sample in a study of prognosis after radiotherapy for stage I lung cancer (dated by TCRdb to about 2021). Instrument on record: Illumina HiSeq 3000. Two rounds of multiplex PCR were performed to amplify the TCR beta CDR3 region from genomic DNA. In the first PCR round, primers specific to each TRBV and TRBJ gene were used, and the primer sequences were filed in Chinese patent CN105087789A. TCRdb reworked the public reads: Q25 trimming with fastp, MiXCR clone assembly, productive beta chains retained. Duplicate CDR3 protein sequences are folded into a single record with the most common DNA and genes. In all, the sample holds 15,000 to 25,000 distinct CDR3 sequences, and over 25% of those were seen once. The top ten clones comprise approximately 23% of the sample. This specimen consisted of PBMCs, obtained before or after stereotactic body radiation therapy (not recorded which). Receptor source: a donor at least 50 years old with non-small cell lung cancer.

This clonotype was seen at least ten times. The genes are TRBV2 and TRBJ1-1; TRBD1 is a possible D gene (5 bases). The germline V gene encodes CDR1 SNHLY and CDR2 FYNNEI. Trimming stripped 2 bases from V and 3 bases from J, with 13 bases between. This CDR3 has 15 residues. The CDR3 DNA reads TGTGCCAGCAGTGAAAGACAACAGGTATACACTGAAGCTTTCTTT. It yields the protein CASSERQQVYTEAFF.

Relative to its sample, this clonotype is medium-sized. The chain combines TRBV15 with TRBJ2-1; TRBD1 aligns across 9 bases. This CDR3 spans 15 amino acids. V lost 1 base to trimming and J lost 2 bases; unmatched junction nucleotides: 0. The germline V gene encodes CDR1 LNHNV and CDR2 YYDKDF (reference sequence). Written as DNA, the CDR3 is TGTGCCACCAGCAGAGGGACAGGGGCCTACAATGAGCAGTTCTTC. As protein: CATSRGTGAYNEQFF.

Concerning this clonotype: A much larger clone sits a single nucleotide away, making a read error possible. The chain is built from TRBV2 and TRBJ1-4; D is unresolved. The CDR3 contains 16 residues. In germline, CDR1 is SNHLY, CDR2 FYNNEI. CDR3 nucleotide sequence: TGTGCCCGCAGCGGAAACCAACAGACAATCAATGAAAAACTGTTTTTT. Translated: CARSGNQQTINEKLFF.

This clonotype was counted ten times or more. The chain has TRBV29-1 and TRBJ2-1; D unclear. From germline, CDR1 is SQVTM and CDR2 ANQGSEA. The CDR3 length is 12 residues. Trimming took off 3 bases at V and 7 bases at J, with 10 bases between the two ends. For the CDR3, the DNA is TGCAGCGTTGATTTCAGGTGGAATGAGCAGTTCTTC. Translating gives CSVDFRWNEQFF.

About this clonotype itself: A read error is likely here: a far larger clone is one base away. The CDR3 DNA reads TGTGCCAGCGGTTTATCTAGCGGGAGTAGGAATGAGCAGTTCTTC. Translating it yields CASGLSSGSRNEQFF. The J gene is TRBJ2-5, the V gene TRBV12-3 or TRBV12-4; 10 bases match TRBD2. The J call is doubtful: the DNA matches TRBJ2-1 better. The CDR3 has 15 amino acids.

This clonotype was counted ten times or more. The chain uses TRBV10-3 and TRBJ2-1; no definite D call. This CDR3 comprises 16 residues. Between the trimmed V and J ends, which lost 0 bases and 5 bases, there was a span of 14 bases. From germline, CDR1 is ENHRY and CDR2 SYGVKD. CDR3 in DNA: TGTGCCATCAGTGAGTCGAGTAGTTCGGGTAACAATGAGCAGTTCTTC. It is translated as CAISESSSSGNNEQFF.

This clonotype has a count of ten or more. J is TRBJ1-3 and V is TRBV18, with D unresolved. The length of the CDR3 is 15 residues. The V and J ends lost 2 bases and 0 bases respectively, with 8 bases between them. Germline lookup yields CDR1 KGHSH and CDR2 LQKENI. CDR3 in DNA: TGTGCCAGCTCACCAGGGAGTGGCTCTGGAAACACCATATATTTT. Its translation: CASSPGSGSGNTIYF.

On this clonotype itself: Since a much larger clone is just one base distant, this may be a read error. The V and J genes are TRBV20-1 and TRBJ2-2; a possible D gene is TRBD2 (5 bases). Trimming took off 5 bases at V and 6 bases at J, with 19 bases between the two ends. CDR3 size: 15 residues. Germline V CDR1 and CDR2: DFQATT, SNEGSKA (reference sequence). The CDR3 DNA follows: TGCAGTGCTTATCCTCCTAGCAGGAGTCCCGGGGAGCTGTTTTTT. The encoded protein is CSAYPPSRSPGELFF.

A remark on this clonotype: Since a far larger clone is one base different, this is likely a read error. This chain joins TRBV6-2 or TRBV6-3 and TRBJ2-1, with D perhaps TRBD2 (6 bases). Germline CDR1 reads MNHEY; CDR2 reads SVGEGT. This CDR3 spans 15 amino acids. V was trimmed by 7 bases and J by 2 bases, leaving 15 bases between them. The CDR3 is CASMARDFAYNEQFF. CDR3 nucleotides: TGTGCCAGCATGGCCCGGGACTTCGCCTACAATGAGCAGTTCTTC.

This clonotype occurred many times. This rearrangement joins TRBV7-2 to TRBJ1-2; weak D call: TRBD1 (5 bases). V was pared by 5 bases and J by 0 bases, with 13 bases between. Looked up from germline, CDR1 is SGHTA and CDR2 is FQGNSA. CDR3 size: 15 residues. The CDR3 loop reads CASSQQGGANYGYTF. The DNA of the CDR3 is TGTGCCAGCAGCCAACAAGGAGGGGCTAACTATGGCTACACCTTC.

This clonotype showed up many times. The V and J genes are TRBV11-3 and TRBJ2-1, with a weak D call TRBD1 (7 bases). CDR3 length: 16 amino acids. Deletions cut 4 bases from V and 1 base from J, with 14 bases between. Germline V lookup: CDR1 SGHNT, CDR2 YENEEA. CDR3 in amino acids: CASSSGGGLSYNEQFF. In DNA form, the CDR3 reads TGTGCCAGCAGCTCAGGGGGAGGTCTTTCCTACAATGAGCAGTTCTTC.

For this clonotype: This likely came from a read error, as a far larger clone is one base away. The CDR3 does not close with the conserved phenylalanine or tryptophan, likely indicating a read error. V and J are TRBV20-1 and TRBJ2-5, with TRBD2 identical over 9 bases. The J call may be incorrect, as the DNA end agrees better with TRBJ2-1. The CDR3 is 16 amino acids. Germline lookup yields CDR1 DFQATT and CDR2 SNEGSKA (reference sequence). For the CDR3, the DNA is TGCAGTGCTAGAGATCCTGGGTCTAGCGGGACCAATGAGCAGTTCTTA. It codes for CSARDPGSSGTNEQFL.

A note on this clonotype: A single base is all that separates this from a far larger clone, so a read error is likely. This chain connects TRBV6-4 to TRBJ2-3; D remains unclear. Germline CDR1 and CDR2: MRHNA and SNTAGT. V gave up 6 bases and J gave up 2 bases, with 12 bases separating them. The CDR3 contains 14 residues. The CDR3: CASRYSGDTDTQYF. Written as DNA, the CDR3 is TGTGCCAGCAGGTACTCGGGCGACACAGATACGCAGTATTTT.

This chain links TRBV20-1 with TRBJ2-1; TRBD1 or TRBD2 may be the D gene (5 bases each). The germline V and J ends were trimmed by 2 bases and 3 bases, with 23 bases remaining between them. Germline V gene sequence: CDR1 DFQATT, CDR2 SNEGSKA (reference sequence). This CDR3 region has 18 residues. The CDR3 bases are TGCAGTGCTAGATTATTTGTCAGGGAGCGGTTTGACTACAATGAGCAGTTCTTC. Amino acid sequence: CSARLFVRERFDYNEQFF.